These T cell receptor beta chains were read from a single sample in a study of T cells in Graves' hyperthyroidism and ophthalmopathy. MiXCR was run by TCRdb on the multiplex PCR reads, yielding one entry per CDR3 protein. This sample carries hundreds of thousands of distinct CDR3 sequences, about two fifths of them seen once, and the ten largest clones take 7.5% to 9.5%. The sequenced sample consisted of blood. The source of these receptors is a young man with Graves' hyperthyroidism. Both conserved end residues are part of each CDR3. The D gene is left open where the match is weak. Not all rows give a size; the values are once, few, many and, for expanded clones, a class.

j_call v_call d_call clone_size cdr3_aa cdr3_nt
TRBJ2-7 TRBV9 . . CASSVGGGHGYEQYF TGTGCCAGCAGCGTAGGCGGAGGGCATGGCTACGAGCAGTACTTC
TRBJ1-6 TRBV6-6 . . CASREDGGRDSPLHF TGTGCCAGCAGAGAAGACGGGGGTAGGGATTCACCCCTCCACTTT
TRBJ2-7 TRBV2 . . CASREDTNEQYF TGTGCCAGCAGGGAAGACACGAACGAGCAGTACTTC
TRBJ1-2 TRBV29-1 TRBD1 . CSVRQGAGGYTF TGCAGCGTCCGACAGGGGGCAGGAGGCTACACCTTC
TRBJ2-5 TRBV5-6 . . CASSTGSQETQYF TGTGCCAGCAGCACAGGGTCCCAAGAGACCCAGTACTTC
TRBJ2-5 TRBV6-5 TRBD2 many CASSPLAGAQETQYF TGTGCCAGCAGTCCTTTAGCGGGGGCACAAGAGACCCAGTACTTC
TRBJ2-5 TRBV3-1 . few CASSQHNEETQYF TGTGCCAGCAGCCAACACAACGAAGAGACCCAGTACTTC
TRBJ1-1 TRBV6-6 . . CASSGGRYNTEAFF TGTGCCAGCAGTGGAGGACGGTACAACACTGAAGCTTTCTTT
TRBJ2-2 TRBV11-2 . . CASSGQGTNTGELFF TGTGCCAGCAGCGGCCAGGGGACGAACACCGGGGAGCTGTTTTTT
TRBJ2-7 TRBV25-1 TRBD1 many CASSDHRGYEQYF TGTGCCAGCAGTGACCACAGGGGCTACGAGCAGTACTTC
TRBJ2-5 TRBV2 . few CASKRQQKETQYF TGTGCCAGCAAGAGACAGCAAAAAGAGACCCAGTACTTC
TRBJ2-7 TRBV2 . few CASKVESSYEQYF TGTGCCAGCAAGGTTGAGAGCTCCTACGAGCAGTACTTC
TRBJ2-7 TRBV2 . few CASSDPNEQYF TGTGCCAGCAGTGATCCAAACGAGCAGTACTTC
TRBJ1-5 TRBV6-2/TRBV6-3 . . CATQEVSGNQPQHF TGTGCCACCCAAGAGGTGAGCGGCAATCAGCCCCAGCATTTT
TRBJ1-1 TRBV6-1 . few CASSEGSAEAFF TGTGCCAGCAGTGAAGGGAGCGCTGAAGCTTTCTTT
TRBJ1-5 TRBV6-2/TRBV6-3 . . CASRNGQPQHF TGTGCCAGCAGGAATGGTCAGCCCCAGCATTTT
TRBJ2-7 TRBV2 TRBD1 few CASSKGGQGYEQYF TGTGCCAGCAGTAAGGGGGGACAGGGCTACGAGCAGTACTTC
TRBJ2-7 TRBV11-2 TRBD1 . CASTFGTGTYEQYF TGTGCCAGCACCTTTGGGACAGGGACCTACGAGCAGTACTTC
TRBJ1-2 TRBV9 TRBD1 many CASSRGGQGADGYTF TGTGCCAGCAGCCGCGGCGGACAGGGGGCCGATGGCTACACCTTC
TRBJ2-7 TRBV20-1 . few CSASLQVLSYEQYF TGCAGTGCTAGTTTACAGGTCTTGTCCTACGAGCAGTACTTC
TRBJ1-2 TRBV10-3 . . CAISLGRTVSGYTF TGTGCCATCAGTTTGGGGCGGACAGTGAGTGGCTACACCTTC
TRBJ1-1 TRBV25-1 . . CASSGSKGRNTEAFF TGTGCCAGCAGCGGGTCAAAGGGGAGGAACACTGAAGCTTTCTTT
TRBJ1-2 TRBV7-8 TRBD1 many CASSFPGQGYGYTF TGTGCCAGCAGCTTCCCCGGACAGGGGTATGGCTACACCTTC
TRBJ2-7 TRBV5-1 . few CASSLAFREQYF TGCGCCAGCAGCTTGGCGTTCCGCGAGCAGTACTTC
TRBJ1-1 TRBV24-1 TRBD1 . CATSGAGGSFF TGTGCCACCAGTGGAGCAGGGGGGTCTTTCTTT
TRBJ1-2 TRBV7-9 . . CASSIRLDGDGYTF TGTGCCAGCAGCATCCGGTTAGACGGAGATGGCTACACCTTC
TRBJ2-7 TRBV19 TRBD2 once CASSMGTSGSVQYF TGTGCCAGTAGTATGGGGACTAGCGGGTCCGTGCAGTACTTC
TRBJ1-6 TRBV6-5 . . CASSWGLPGDYNSPLHF TGTGCCAGCAGTTGGGGATTGCCCGGCGACTATAATTCACCCCTCCACTTT
TRBJ1-2 TRBV20-1 . . CSAREAQGNGYTF TGCAGTGCCCGAGAAGCCCAGGGAAATGGCTACACCTTC
TRBJ2-7 TRBV20-1 . . CSASPDLDYEQYF TGCAGTGCTAGTCCCGACCTAGACTACGAGCAGTACTTC
TRBJ2-6 TRBV7-3 . . CASSKGWGSNSGANVLTF TGTGCCAGCAGCAAGGGGTGGGGCTCAAACTCTGGGGCCAACGTCCTGACTTTC
TRBJ2-7 TRBV7-9 . many CASSVDTDTVYEQYF TGTGCCAGCAGCGTTGACACGGACACTGTCTACGAGCAGTACTTC
TRBJ2-7 TRBV15 TRBD2 . CATSRDPGGTSYEQYF TGTGCCACCAGCAGAGATCCCGGGGGGACTTCCTACGAGCAGTACTTC
TRBJ2-7 TRBV9 . many CASSRRGGYEQYF TGTGCCAGCAGTCGCCGAGGGGGCTACGAGCAGTACTTC
TRBJ1-1 TRBV7-8 . few CASSLNIHTEAFF TGTGCCAGCAGCTTAAATATACACACTGAAGCTTTCTTT
TRBJ1-4 TRBV20-1 . once CSATEPATRSTNEKLFF TGCAGTGCTACTGAACCTGCGACGCGCTCAACTAATGAAAAACTGTTTTTT
TRBJ2-5 TRBV7-9 TRBD1 . CASSYGTGTWETQYF TGTGCCAGCAGCTATGGGACAGGGACCTGGGAGACCCAGTACTTC
TRBJ2-5 TRBV24-1 . . CASSEVWQRLQETQYF TGTGCCAGCAGTGAAGTTTGGCAGCGGTTACAAGAGACCCAGTACTTC
TRBJ1-5 TRBV19 . few CASSQDRTANQPQHF TGTGCCAGCAGCCAAGACCGAACAGCTAATCAGCCCCAGCATTTT
TRBJ2-5 TRBV7-2 TRBD2 many CASSSRLADQETQYF TGTGCCAGCAGCTCACGACTAGCGGACCAAGAGACCCAGTACTTC
TRBJ2-2 TRBV7-2 TRBD2 . CASSREGLDGELFF TGTGCCAGCAGCCGGGAGGGCCTCGACGGGGAGCTGTTTTTT
TRBJ2-2 TRBV29-1 . many CSVAGGQTGELFF TGCAGCGTCGCGGGGGGACAGACCGGGGAGCTGTTTTTT
TRBJ2-7 TRBV4-2 TRBD1 . CASSQSAGTGTTYEQYF TGTGCCAGCAGCCAATCCGCCGGGACAGGGACTACCTACGAGCAGTACTTC
TRBJ2-7 TRBV10-3 . . CAIGKGVYEQYF TGTGCCATCGGGAAGGGGGTCTACGAGCAGTACTTC
TRBJ2-5 TRBV7-8 TRBD2 few CASSLLGVAGPETQYF TGTGCCAGCAGCTTACTGGGAGTAGCGGGACCAGAGACCCAGTACTTC
TRBJ1-2 TRBV9 . many CASSVAKGASTNYGYTF TGTGCCAGCAGCGTAGCTAAAGGGGCTTCCACTAACTATGGCTACACCTTC
TRBJ2-7 TRBV4-1 . many CASSRAGRSEQYF TGCGCCAGCAGCCGCGCGGGACGCTCCGAGCAGTACTTC
TRBJ2-6 TRBV27 . . CASREDTGSGANVLTF TGTGCCAGCAGGGAAGACACGGGCTCTGGGGCCAACGTCCTGACTTTC
TRBJ1-2 TRBV20-1 . . CSASPSDGPYGYTF TGCAGTGCTAGTCCATCGGACGGGCCCTATGGCTACACCTTC
TRBJ1-6 TRBV28 TRBD1 . CASRLGQGSSPLHF TGTGCCAGCAGACTGGGACAGGGGAGTTCACCCCTCCACTTT
TRBJ1-1 TRBV9 . many CASSVWGGTEAFF TGTGCCAGCAGCGTTTGGGGGGGCACTGAAGCTTTCTTT
TRBJ1-1 TRBV2 . . CASRMTGLNTEAFF TGTGCCAGCAGGATGACAGGCTTGAACACTGAAGCTTTCTTT